This entry is about one T cell receptor (beta chain). This table comes from immunoSEQ multiplex PCR, and its TCRdb copy is limited to in-frame clones, with some not included. Of fewer than 300,000 clones listed, less than 85% are singletons. The sample belongs to a study of blood T cell repertoires in COVID-19. Looking at the study overall: The samples span acute and convalescent COVID-19 from the United States, Italy and Spain.

The CDR3 totals 15 residues. Germline loops: CDR1 MGHRA, CDR2 YSYEKL. Trimming removed 1 base at V and 10 bases at J, with 17 bases between. The sample was PBMCs or T cells enriched from blood (not recorded which). The source of this sequence is a woman aged 45-59 years who had recovered from COVID-19. V gene TRBV4-1 combines with J gene TRBJ1-5; the D gene is possibly TRBD1 (5 bases). The CDR3 nucleotides are TGCGCCAGCAGCCAAGTCCCCAGGGCGGGGTACCCCCAGCATTTT. It yields the protein CASSQVPRAGYPQHF.